This TCR beta chain emerged from a study of blood T cell repertoires in COVID-19. Study details: T cells, B-cell-depleted T cells, or PBMCs supplied cDNA or gDNA.

Sequencing was performed with immunoSEQ multiplex PCR; in TCRdb, only in-frame clones are kept and a portion is missing. This sample yields approximately 47,000 clones, of which roughly 90% are seen a single time; 15% to 20% belongs to the top ten. Per the germline V gene, CDR1 is SGHAT and CDR2 is FQNNGV. The CDR3 extends over 16 amino acids. The germline V and J ends were trimmed by 3 bases and 0 bases, with 11 bases remaining between them. Sequencing input: peripheral blood. The TCR was taken from an older man with active COVID-19. The chain combines TRBV11-2 with TRBJ2-2, with D possibly matching TRBD1 (6 bases). In DNA, the CDR3 is TGTGCCAGCAGCTTGGGACACCAGCCGAACACCGGGGAGCTGTTTTTT. It encodes CASSLGHQPNTGELFF. The full variable domain, in which reference TRBV11-2 and TRBJ2-2 provide the parts outside the CDR3, is EAGVAQSPRYKIIEKRQSVAFWCNPISGHATLYWYQQILGQGPKLLIQFQNNGVVDDSQLPKDRFSAERLKGVDSTLKIQPAKLEDSAVYLCASSLGHQPNTGELFFGEGSRLTVL.